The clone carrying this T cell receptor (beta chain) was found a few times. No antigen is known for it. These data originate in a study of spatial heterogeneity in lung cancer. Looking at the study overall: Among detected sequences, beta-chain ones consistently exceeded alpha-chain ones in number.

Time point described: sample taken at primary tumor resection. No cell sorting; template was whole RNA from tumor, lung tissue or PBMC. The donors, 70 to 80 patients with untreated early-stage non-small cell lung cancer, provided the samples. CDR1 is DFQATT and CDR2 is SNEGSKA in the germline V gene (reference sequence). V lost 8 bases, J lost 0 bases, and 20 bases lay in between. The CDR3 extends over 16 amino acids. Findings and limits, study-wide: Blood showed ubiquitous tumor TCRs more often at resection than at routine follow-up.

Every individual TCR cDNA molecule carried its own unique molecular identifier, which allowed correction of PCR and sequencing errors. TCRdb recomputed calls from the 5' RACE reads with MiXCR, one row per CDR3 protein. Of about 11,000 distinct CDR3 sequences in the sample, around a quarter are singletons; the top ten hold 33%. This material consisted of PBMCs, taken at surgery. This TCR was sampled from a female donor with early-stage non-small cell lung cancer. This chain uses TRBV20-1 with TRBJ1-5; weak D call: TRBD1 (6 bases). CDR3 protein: CSPRGGDGYSNQPQHF. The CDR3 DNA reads TGCAGTCCGCGAGGGGGGGACGGGTATAGCAATCAGCCCCAGCATTTT.